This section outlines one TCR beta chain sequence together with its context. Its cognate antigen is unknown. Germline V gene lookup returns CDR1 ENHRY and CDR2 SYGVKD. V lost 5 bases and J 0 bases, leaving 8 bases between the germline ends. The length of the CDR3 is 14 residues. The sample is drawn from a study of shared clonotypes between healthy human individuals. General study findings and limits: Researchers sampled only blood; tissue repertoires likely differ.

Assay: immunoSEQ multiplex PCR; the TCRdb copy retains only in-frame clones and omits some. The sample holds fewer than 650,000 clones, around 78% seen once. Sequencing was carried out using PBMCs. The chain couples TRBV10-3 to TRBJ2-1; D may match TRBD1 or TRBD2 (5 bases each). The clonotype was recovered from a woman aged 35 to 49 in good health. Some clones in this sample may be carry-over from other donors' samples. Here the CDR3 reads CAISYGASYNEQFF. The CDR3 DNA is TGTGCCATCAGTTACGGGGCCTCCTACAATGAGCAGTTCTTC.